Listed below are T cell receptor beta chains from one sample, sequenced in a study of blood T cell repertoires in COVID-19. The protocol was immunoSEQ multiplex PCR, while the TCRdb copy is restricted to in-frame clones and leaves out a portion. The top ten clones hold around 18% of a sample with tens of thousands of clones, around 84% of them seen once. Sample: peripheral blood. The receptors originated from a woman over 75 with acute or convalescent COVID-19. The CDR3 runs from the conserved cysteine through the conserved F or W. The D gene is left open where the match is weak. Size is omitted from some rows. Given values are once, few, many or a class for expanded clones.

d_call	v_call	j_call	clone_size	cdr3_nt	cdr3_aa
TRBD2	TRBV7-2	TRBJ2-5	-	TGTGCCAGCAGCATCCCAGGGAGGGGTTCGGAGACCCAGTACTTC	CASSIPGRGSETQYF
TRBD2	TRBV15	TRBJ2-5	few	TGTGCCACCAGCAGACTTGGACTAGCGGGGGGGCAAGAGACCCAGTACTTC	CATSRLGLAGGQETQYF
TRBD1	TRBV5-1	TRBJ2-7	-	TGCGCCAGCAGCTGGGGGGCGGGACAGGGTAATTACGAGCAGTACTTC	CASSWGAGQGNYEQYF
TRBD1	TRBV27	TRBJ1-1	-	TGTGCCAGCAGTCCACTCGACAGGGCGACTGAAGCTTTCTTT	CASSPLDRATEAFF
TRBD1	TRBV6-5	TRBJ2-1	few	TGTGCCAGCAGTTCCCCGGGACAGGGCCATGAGCAGTTCTTC	CASSSPGQGHEQFF
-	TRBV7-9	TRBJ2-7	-	TGTGCCAGCAGTACGACCGGGAGTTCCTCCTACGAGCAGTACTTC	CASSTTGSSSYEQYF
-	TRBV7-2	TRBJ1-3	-	TGTGCCAGCAGCTCTAACCGGGGGTTCTCTGGAAACACCATATATTTT	CASSSNRGFSGNTIYF
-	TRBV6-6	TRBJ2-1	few	TGTGCCAGCAGTTACGAGGACAGAAGCTACAATGAGCAGTTCTTC	CASSYEDRSYNEQFF
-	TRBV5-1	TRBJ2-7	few	TGCGCCAGCAGCGGCCTCGGGGGTTCCCACGAGCAGTACTTC	CASSGLGGSHEQYF
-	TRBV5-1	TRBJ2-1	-	TGCGCCAGCAGTAAGCGGGTTGGGCTTAAGCAGTTCTTC	CASSKRVGLKQFF
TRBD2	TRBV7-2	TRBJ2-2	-	TGTGCCAGCAGCGTGGGACTAGCGGCCACCGGGGAGCTGTTTTTT	CASSVGLAATGELFF
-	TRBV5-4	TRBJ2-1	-	TGTGCCAGCAGCTTTCCTACTAAACAACCAATCCAGTTCTTC	CASSFPTKQPIQFF
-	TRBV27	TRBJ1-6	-	TGTGCCAGCAGTCAACCGACCAGGGGACCTAATTCACCCCTCCACTTT	CASSQPTRGPNSPLHF
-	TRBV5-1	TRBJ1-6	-	TGCGCCAGCAGCTTGGCCTTCCCTAATTCACCCCTCCACTTT	CASSLAFPNSPLHF
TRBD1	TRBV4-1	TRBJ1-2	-	TGCGCCAGCAGCCAGGCCGACAGGGACTATGGCTACACCTTC	CASSQADRDYGYTF
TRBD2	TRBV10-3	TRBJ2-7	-	TGTGCCATCAGCATGACTAGCGGGGCCTACGAGCAGTACTTC	CAISMTSGAYEQYF
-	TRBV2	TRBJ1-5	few	TGTGCCAGCAGGGCGGGCCGCGGGCTGAACAATCAGCCCCAGCATTTT	CASRAGRGLNNQPQHF
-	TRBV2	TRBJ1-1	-	TGTGCCAGCAAGTTACCAGACAGCCCTGAAGCTTTCTTT	CASKLPDSPEAFF
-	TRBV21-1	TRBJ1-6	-	TGTGCCAGCAGCAAGGGTACGGGGGGCGTCAGGGACTCACCCCTCCACTTT	CASSKGTGGVRDSPLHF
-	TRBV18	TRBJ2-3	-	TGTGCCAGCTCACCCCTCGGTACGCAGTATTTT	CASSPLGTQYF
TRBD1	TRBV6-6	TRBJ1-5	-	TGTGCCAGCAGTTACGGACAGGGGCGAGGTCAGCCCCAGCATTTT	CASSYGQGRGQPQHF
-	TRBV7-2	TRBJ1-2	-	TGTGCCAGCAGCCCGGGAGCAAGGAACTATGGCTACACCTTC	CASSPGARNYGYTF
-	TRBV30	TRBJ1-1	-	TGTGCCTGGAGCCGGACAGCGAACACTGAAGCTTTCTTT	CAWSRTANTEAFF
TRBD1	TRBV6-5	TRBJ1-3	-	TGTGCCAGCAGTTACTCAAGGGGGCCGGGAAACACCATATATTTT	CASSYSRGPGNTIYF
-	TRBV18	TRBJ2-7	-	TGTGCCAGCTCAGCTGTCGGCTACGAGCAGTACTTC	CASSAVGYEQYF
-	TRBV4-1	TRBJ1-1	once	TGCGCCAGCAGCCAATTACCCGAACAGGGTACTGAAGCTTTCTTT	CASSQLPEQGTEAFF
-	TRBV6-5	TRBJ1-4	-	TGTGCCAGCAGTTACAGGCGCGGAACTAATGAAAAACTGTTTTTT	CASSYRRGTNEKLFF
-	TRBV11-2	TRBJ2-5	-	TGTGCCAGCAGCCCTGAAGGGGTCGCGCAAGAGACCCAGTACTTC	CASSPEGVAQETQYF
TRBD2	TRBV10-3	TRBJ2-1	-	TGTGCCATAAGGAGCGGCGCTGGGGGGGATGAGCAGTTCTTC	CAIRSGAGGDEQFF
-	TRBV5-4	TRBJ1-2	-	TGTGCCAGCACCCGGGGAATCCTCCTTTATGGCTACACCTTC	CASTRGILLYGYTF
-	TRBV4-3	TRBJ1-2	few	TGCGCCAGCAGCCAAGAAGTAACTCGGGGAACCCAACGCGGCTACACCTTC	CASSQEVTRGTQRGYTF
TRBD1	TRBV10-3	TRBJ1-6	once	TGTGCCATCAGTGACCCCGACAGGGCATCACCCCTCCACTTT	CAISDPDRASPLHF
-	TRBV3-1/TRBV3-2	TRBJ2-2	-	TGTGCCAGCAGCCCTGAACAGGGCTCGAGGGGACGCCCCCGTACGAACACCGGGGAGCTGTTTTTT	CASSPEQGSRGRPRTNTGELFF
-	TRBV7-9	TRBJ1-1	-	TGTGCCAGCAGCAACCAATCGACACGCGAAACTGAAGCTTTCTTT	CASSNQSTRETEAFF
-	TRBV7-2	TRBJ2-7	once	TGTGCCAGCAGCCCCCGGAGGACTGGCGGTTCAGACGAGCAGTACTTC	CASSPRRTGGSDEQYF
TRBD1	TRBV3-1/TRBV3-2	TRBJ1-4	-	TGTGCCAGCAGCCTCAGACAGGGTCGAAAACTGTTTTTT	CASSLRQGRKLFF
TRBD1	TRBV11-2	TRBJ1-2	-	TGTGCCAGCAGCGTACAGGGGGCATATGGCTACACCTTC	CASSVQGAYGYTF
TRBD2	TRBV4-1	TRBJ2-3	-	TGCGCCAGCAGCCAAGAACTAGCGGGGGGGCAGAGGTCAGATACGCAGTATTTT	CASSQELAGGQRSDTQYF
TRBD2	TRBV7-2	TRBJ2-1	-	TGTGCCAGCAGCCCCTTCCGGGGGGGGTCCTACAATGAGCAGTTCTTC	CASSPFRGGSYNEQFF
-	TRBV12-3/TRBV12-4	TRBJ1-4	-	TGTGCCAGCAGAGGACAGAACGAGGAAAAACTGTTTTTT	CASRGQNEEKLFF
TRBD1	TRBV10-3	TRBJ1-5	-	TGTGCCATCAGTACAGGGGGCAATCAGCCCCAGCATTTT	CAISTGGNQPQHF
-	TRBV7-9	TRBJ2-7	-	TGTGCCAGCAGCTTAGGAGAGGTCTACGAGCAGTACTTC	CASSLGEVYEQYF
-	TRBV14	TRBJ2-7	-	TGTGCCAGCAGCCAAGCAAGTAAGCGCTACGAGCAGTACTTC	CASSQASKRYEQYF
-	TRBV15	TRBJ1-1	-	TGTGCCACCAGCAGGATGGAGGGGATGAGGACTGAAGCTTTCTTT	CATSRMEGMRTEAFF
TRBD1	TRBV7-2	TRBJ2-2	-	TGTGCCAGCAACCTTAACTCACAGGGGGTTCGGGGGGAGCTGTTTTTT	CASNLNSQGVRGELFF
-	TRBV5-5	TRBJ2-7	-	TGTGCCAGCAGCTTGGTCCCGGAGGGCCCTCGGGGGGAGCAGTACTTC	CASSLVPEGPRGEQYF
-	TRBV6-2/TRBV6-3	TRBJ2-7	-	TGTGCCAGCAGTTACTCGGAAGCGGGACAAAACTACGAGCAGTACTTC	CASSYSEAGQNYEQYF